The clone carrying this TCR beta chain was seen more than once but under ten times. Its antigen is not known. CD4+ naive, central memory, regulatory and stem cell-like memory subsets were isolated by sorting on CD45RO/CCR7/CD25/CD127/CD95/CD27. The data derive from a study of beta chain features in type 1 diabetes. Germline trimming cut 6 bases from V and 2 bases from J; bases unmatched to any gene: 10. The CDR3 has 15 amino acids. Germline CDR1 reads ENHRY; CDR2 reads SYGVKD. Expressed TCRB transcripts were sequenced because the entire RNA isolate underwent reverse transcription. Clones were sequenced by immunoSEQ multiplex PCR, and TCRdb holds only the in-frame ones, with some missing. This sample yields 330,000 or so clones, of which about 20% are seen a single time; about 0.045% belongs to the top ten. Study-wide results and caveats: cDNA-based reads could over-represent cells with high TCR expression. Patients' naive, central memory and Treg TCRB repertoires seemed closer to one another than those of healthy donors.

The TCR was taken from a woman in her late teens or twenties in good health. Material: naive CD4+ T cells from blood. The J gene is TRBJ2-7, the V gene TRBV10-3; 7 bases are a match to TRBD1. The CDR3 DNA follows: TGTGCCATCAGGACCCGGGACAGTGTGGCCTACGAGCAGTACTTC. It codes for CAIRTRDSVAYEQYF.